The 18 T cell receptor beta chains below come from one sample, sequenced in a study of blood T cell repertoires in COVID-19. Profiling relied on immunoSEQ multiplex PCR, and the TCRdb table lists in-frame clones only, not all of them. The sample consists of about 270,000 clones, around 90% of them appearing once. The material sequenced was PBMCs or T cells enriched from blood (not recorded which). The receptors come from a man aged 35-49 years who had been exposed to COVID-19.

The chain carries TRBV28 and TRBJ1-3, with D tentatively TRBD1 (6 bases). The CDR3 contains 16 residues. The V and J ends lost 7 bases and 0 bases respectively, with 16 bases between them. Germline V lookup: CDR1 MDHEN, CDR2 SYDVKM. DNA for the CDR3: TGTGCCAGCACCACAAGCGGGGGGCTCTCTGGAAACACCATATATTTT. Protein sequence: CASTTSGGLSGNTIYF.

The chain has TRBV7-3 and TRBJ2-2; 14 bases are shared with TRBD2. Germline CDR1 is SGHTA and CDR2 is FQGTGA. Unmatched junction bases numbered 5, after V lost 5 bases and J lost 6 bases. There are 16 residues in the CDR3. CDR3 nucleotide sequence: TGTGCCAGCAGCCGGGGACTAGCGGGAGTGGCCGGGGAGCTGTTTTTT. This sequence encodes CASSRGLAGVAGELFF.

V gene TRBV3-1 (or the pseudogene TRBV3-2) combines with J gene TRBJ2-3; 10 positions match TRBD2. The CDR3 is made up of 16 amino acids. V shed 6 bases and J 1 base; nucleotides not matched to a gene: 7. CDR1 and CDR2 (germline): LGHDT, YNNKEL (reference sequence). The CDR3 DNA sequence: TGTGCCAGCAGAAGTCTAGCGGGAGTGGGCACAGATACGCAGTATTTT. This translates into CASRSLAGVGTDTQYF.

V gene TRBV6-5 combines with J gene TRBJ2-7, with 8 positions matching TRBD1. This CDR3 is 14 amino acids long. The V and J ends lost 6 bases and 2 bases, in that order; junction bases with no gene match: 6. CDR1 MNHEY and CDR2 SVGAGI come from the germline V gene. CDR3 in DNA: TGTGCCAGCAGCCTAACACAGGGGGCCTACGAGCAGTACTTC. Its protein product is CASSLTQGAYEQYF.

The rearrangement joins TRBV30 to TRBJ2-1, with 9 bases aligning to TRBD1. The CDR3 length is 13 residues. V trimming: 5 bases; J trimming: 2 bases; junction bases outside the gene matches: 1. The germline CDR1 and CDR2 sequences are GTSNPN and SVGIG (reference sequence). Here the CDR3 DNA reads TGTGCCTGGGACAGGGGGACCTACAATGAGCAGTTCTTC. Protein sequence: CAWDRGTYNEQFF.

The J gene is TRBJ2-7, the V gene TRBV19; a possible D gene is TRBD1 (6 bases). The CDR3 extends over 13 amino acids. The germline V gene encodes CDR1 LNHDA and CDR2 SQIVND (reference sequence). V dropped 8 bases and J dropped 7 bases, with 18 bases sitting between them. CDR3 sequence (DNA): TGTGCCAGTGGAGAGCAGGGGATGAGAGAGCAGTACTTC. Its translation: CASGEQGMREQYF.

The genes are TRBV10-3 and TRBJ1-1; D gene ambiguous. The germline V gene encodes CDR1 ENHRY and CDR2 SYGVKD. This CDR3 is 16 amino acids long. V was trimmed by 3 bases and J by 3 bases, leaving 17 bases between them. The CDR3 nucleotides read TGTGCCATCAGTGACTCTTCAAACCGGGGAGACACTGAAGCTTTCTTT. This translates into CAISDSSNRGDTEAFF.

This rearrangement joins TRBV19 to TRBJ1-6; TRBD1 matches at 8 bases. V was pared by 6 bases and J by 9 bases, with 10 bases of the junction left unmatched. Germline values: CDR1 LNHDA, CDR2 SQIVND (reference sequence). The CDR3 extends over 15 amino acids. CDR3 protein: CASSRGQGAGSPLHF. The CDR3 DNA sequence: TGTGCCAGTAGCCGAGGGCAGGGGGCAGGTTCACCCCTCCACTTT.

The chain recombines TRBV6-2 or TRBV6-3 with TRBJ2-7; D possibly corresponds to TRBD1 (7 bases). This CDR3 spans 14 amino acids. The V end lost 2 bases, the J end lost 3 bases, and 11 bases lay between the germline ends. Germline V lookup: CDR1 MNHEY, CDR2 SVGEGT. CDR3 bases: TGTGCCAGCAGTTACCGGCAGGGGGGCTACGAGCAGTACTTC. Encoded protein: CASSYRQGGYEQYF.

The chain has TRBV28 and TRBJ2-2; TRBD2 matches 9 bases. Germline CDR1 and CDR2: MDHEN and SYDVKM. This CDR3 comprises 17 residues. V lost 7 bases and J lost 5; bases outside the gene matches: 14. The CDR3 DNA is TGTGCCAGCACCATGAGCCGGGCGGGAGGGTTTACCGGGGAGCTGTTTTTT. Protein product: CASTMSRAGGFTGELFF.

The CDR3 DNA sequence: TGCGCCAGCAGCCAAGTCTTAGCGGGGCCTGGAAACACCATATATTTT. Translation: CASSQVLAGPGNTIYF. The rearrangement joins TRBV4-1 to TRBJ1-3; D is possibly TRBD1 (5 bases). Trimming removed 1 base from V and 2 bases from J, with 12 bases in between. The CDR3 contains 16 residues. Germline V gives CDR1 MGHRA, CDR2 YSYEKL.

J is TRBJ2-7 and V is TRBV27, with D perhaps TRBD1 (5 bases). Germline CDR1 is MNHEY and CDR2 is SMNVEV (reference sequence). This CDR3 region has 15 residues. With 3 bases removed from V and 0 bases from J, the gap between germline ends came to 12 bases. The CDR3 bases are TGTGCCAGCAGTTTGGACGTGGGGCGCTCCTACGAGCAGTACTTC. Encoded protein: CASSLDVGRSYEQYF.

The V call is TRBV6-2 or TRBV6-3, the J call TRBJ1-5, with D uncertain. CDR1 and CDR2 (germline): MNHEY, SVGEGT. V gave up 0 bases and J gave up 11 bases, with 11 bases separating them. The CDR3 runs to 13 residues. CDR3 loop: CASSYSAPASQHF. CDR3 coding DNA: TGTGCCAGCAGTTACTCAGCTCCTGCCTCCCAGCATTTT.

This sequence joins TRBV23-1 and TRBJ1-3; tentatively, D is TRBD1 (5 bases). TRBV23-1 is an ORF, and what it does is uncertain. Between the trimmed V and J ends, which lost 0 bases and 4 bases, there was a span of 19 bases. The CDR3 sequence is 18 residues long. This chain's CDR3 is CASSQSYRGTRNGNTIYF. CDR3 sequence (DNA): TGCGCCAGCAGTCAATCCTACCGGGGGACCAGGAACGGAAACACCATATATTTT.

This chain links TRBV10-2 with TRBJ2-7; TRBD2 aligns across 8 bases. The germline gives CDR1 WSHSY, CDR2 SAAADI. This CDR3 spans 14 amino acids. V trimming: 7 bases; J trimming: 3 bases; junction bases outside the gene matches: 8. This CDR3 is CASNPAGGFYEQYF. For the CDR3, the DNA is TGCGCCAGCAACCCTGCGGGAGGATTCTACGAGCAGTACTTC.

In its sample, this clone was seen a few times. The chain has TRBV3-1 (or the pseudogene TRBV3-2) and TRBJ1-1; no definite D call. This CDR3 is built from 13 residues. Germline CDR1 and CDR2: LGHDT and YNNKEL (reference sequence). The V and J ends lost 6 bases and 5 bases respectively, with 13 bases between them. Written as DNA, the CDR3 is TGTGCCAGCAGTCAGTCGAGCGGGACTGAAGCTTTCTTT. Translating it yields CASSQSSGTEAFF.

DNA of the CDR3: TGTGCCAGCAGCCGACAGGGGGCAAACATTCAGTACTTC. Its protein is CASSRQGANIQYF. The genes are TRBV5-6 and TRBJ2-4, with 10 bases identical to TRBD1. Germline lookup yields CDR1 SGHDT and CDR2 YYEEEE. Losses at the gene ends were 4 bases for V and 6 bases for J; bases not matched to a gene: 1. The length of the CDR3 is 13 residues.

The V and J genes are TRBV7-6 and TRBJ2-2; 8 positions agree with TRBD2. V shed 4 bases, J shed 5 bases, and the junction held 6 bases outside the gene matches. Germline CDR1 and CDR2: SGHVS and FNYEAQ. The CDR3 length is 15 residues. The DNA for the CDR3 is TGTGCCAGCAGCTCGGGACTAGAAGCGACCGGGGAGCTGTTTTTT. It encodes CASSSGLEATGELFF.